The 28 T cell receptor beta chains in this list originate from one sample, sequenced in a study of T cell responses to AZD1222 COVID-19 vaccine. Method: immunoSEQ multiplex PCR; TCRdb's copy keeps in-frame clones and lacks some. The profile shows 150,000 to 200,000 clones, roughly 93% of them singletons. Specimen: peripheral blood, collected on day 0 of AZD1222 vaccination. These receptors came from an adult in good health.

The chain joins TRBV7-9 to TRBJ1-1; D not resolved. The CDR3 sequence is 14 residues long. Trimming removed 0 bases from V and 1 base from J, with 6 bases in between. Per germline, CDR1 SEHNR and CDR2 FQNEAQ (reference sequence). The DNA of the CDR3 is TGTGCCAGCAGCTTAGCAGAATCGAACACTGAAGCTTTCTTT. Translated, it gives CASSLAESNTEAFF.

V is TRBV18 and J is TRBJ1-2; TRBD1 is a possible D gene (5 bases). Looked up from germline, CDR1 is KGHSH and CDR2 is LQKENI. Trimming took off 3 bases at V and 5 bases at J, with 19 bases between the two ends. This CDR3 region has 16 residues. The CDR3 loop is CASSPDSIGRLYGYTF. The CDR3, as DNA: TGTGCCAGCTCACCCGACAGTATTGGGCGGCTATATGGCTACACCTTC.

With regard to this clone: An end of the junction differs from the germline gene, which may be a read error. This sequence joins TRBV7-8 and TRBJ1-6, with 7 bases lining up with TRBD1. CDR1 is SGHVS and CDR2 is FQNEAQ in the germline V gene. The CDR3 runs to 13 residues. CDR3 sequence reads: CASSPRQGSTLHF. The DNA of the CDR3 is TGTGCCAGCAGCCCTCGACAGGGTTCAACCCTCCACTTT.

The chain carries TRBV12-3 or TRBV12-4 and TRBJ2-2; D call uncertain. V was clipped by 3 bases and J by 4 bases, with 6 bases between them. The CDR3 consists of 13 residues. The CDR3 bases are TGTGCCAGCAGTTTGGTGGGCACCGGGGAGCTGTTTTTT. Amino acids: CASSLVGTGELFF.

The CDR3 nucleotides are TGCGCCAGCAGCGTATGGTGGGACAGGGGGTCCTACGAGCAGTACTTC. Amino acids: CASSVWWDRGSYEQYF. The rearrangement links TRBV5-1 to TRBJ2-7, with 11 bases matching TRBD1. V dropped 4 bases and J dropped 1; count of bases not matched to a gene: 7. The CDR3 contains 16 residues. Germline values: CDR1 SGHRS, CDR2 YFSETQ. The whole variable domain, filled in from reference TRBV5-1 and TRBJ2-7, reads KAGVTQTPRYLIKTRGQQVTLSCSPISGHRSVSWYQQTPGQGLQFLFEYFSETQRNKGNFPGRFSGRQFSNSRSEMNVSTLELGDSALYLCASSVWWDRGSYEQYFGPGTRLTVT.

The chain is built from TRBV24-1 and TRBJ2-1; perhaps TRBD2 as D (6 bases). Trimming removed 5 bases from V and 5 bases from J, with 15 bases in between. From germline, CDR1 is KGHDR and CDR2 SFDVKD. CDR3 length: 15 residues. DNA of the CDR3: TGTGCCACCAGTGGTATTCGCGGGAAGAACAATGAGCAGTTCTTC. This encodes CATSGIRGKNNEQFF.

The V gene is TRBV29-1, the J gene TRBJ1-2; D is unresolved. CDR1 SQVTM and CDR2 ANQGSEA come from the germline V gene. The CDR3 is 13 amino acids. V gave up 2 bases and J gave up 2 bases, with 9 bases separating them. CDR3: CSVENSGNYGYTF. Written as DNA, the CDR3 is TGCAGCGTTGAAAACTCCGGGAACTATGGCTACACCTTC.

This rearrangement joins TRBV6-6 to TRBJ2-7, with D possibly being TRBD1 (6 bases). Germline V CDR1 and CDR2: MNHNY, SVGAGI (reference sequence). This CDR3 is 15 amino acids long. V dropped 5 bases and J dropped 5 bases, with 19 bases sitting between them. The CDR3: CASSQTGMVAHEQYF. In DNA form, the CDR3 reads TGTGCCAGCAGTCAGACAGGTATGGTAGCCCACGAGCAGTACTTC.

The rearrangement joins TRBV28 to TRBJ2-7; 7 bases match TRBD2. V was pared by 4 bases and J by 0 bases, with 9 bases of the junction left unmatched. Germline CDR1 reads MDHEN; CDR2 reads SYDVKM. The length of the CDR3 is 16 residues. The CDR3 DNA is TGTGCCAGCAGTTCAAAGCGGGAAGTTGGCTCCTACGAGCAGTACTTC. This codes for CASSSKREVGSYEQYF.

The chain's CDR3 is CASSLRQGRADTQYF. For the CDR3, the DNA is TGTGCCAGCAGCTTACGACAGGGTAGGGCAGATACGCAGTATTTT. V usage is TRBV7-3 and J usage is TRBJ2-3; 7 bases line up with TRBD1. This CDR3 contains 15 residues. The trim removed 2 bases at V and 4 bases at J, leaving 6 bases unmatched. Germline CDR1 and CDR2: SGHTA and FQGTGA.

This clone was recorded only once. The genes are TRBV4-1 and TRBJ2-7, with a tentative D call TRBD2 (5 bases). V was pared by 0 bases and J by 2 bases, with 11 bases between. CDR3 length: 15 amino acids. Germline-derived CDR1 and CDR2 are MGHRA and YSYEKL. DNA for the CDR3: TGCGCCAGCAGCCAAGAGATAGCGCGGACCTACGAGCAGTACTTC. This gives the protein CASSQEIARTYEQYF.

The rearrangement links TRBV2 to TRBJ1-5, with 7 bases fitting TRBD1. V lost 6 bases, J lost 3 bases, and 11 bases stayed unmatched. This CDR3 is built from 16 residues. Germline CDR1 reads SNHLY; CDR2 reads FYNNEI. The CDR3 DNA follows: TGTGCCAGCAGGGCCCTGGGGACAGCCCACAATCAGCCCCAGCATTTT. It specifies CASRALGTAHNQPQHF.

The rearrangement links TRBV11-2 to TRBJ1-1; no reliable D call. This CDR3 spans 14 amino acids. Germline CDR1 is SGHAT and CDR2 is FQNNGV. V gave up 1 base and J gave up 1 base, with 7 bases separating them. The CDR3, as DNA: TGTGCCAGCAGCTTAGGGGCAGCGAACACTGAAGCTTTCTTT. It codes for CASSLGAANTEAFF.

The chain combines TRBV2 with TRBJ2-3, with a weak D call TRBD1 (6 bases). Trimming took off 6 bases at V and 3 bases at J, with 16 bases between the two ends. The CDR3 sequence is 15 residues long. Germline loops: CDR1 SNHLY, CDR2 FYNNEI. CDR3 protein: CASSEQGARTDTQYF. CDR3 sequence (DNA): TGTGCCAGCAGCGAACAGGGCGCTAGGACAGATACGCAGTATTTT.

This chain connects TRBV28 to TRBJ2-7, with D possibly TRBD1 on 6 matching bases. This CDR3 has 16 amino acids. The germline V and J ends were trimmed by 5 bases and 0 bases, with 17 bases remaining between them. Looked up from germline, CDR1 is MDHEN and CDR2 is SYDVKM. This CDR3 reads CASSDAGAKSSYEQYF. The CDR3 coding sequence is TGTGCCAGCAGTGATGCAGGGGCCAAGAGCTCCTACGAGCAGTACTTC.

This chain joins TRBV9 and TRBJ1-6; 10 bases line up with TRBD1. CDR3 length: 16 residues. Losses at the gene ends were 5 bases for V and 7 bases for J; bases not matched to a gene: 9. Per the germline V gene, CDR1 is SGDLS and CDR2 is YYNGEE. As DNA, the CDR3 is TGTGCCAGCAGTTACGGACAGGGGGGATTGAATTCACCCCTCCACTTT. Protein: CASSYGQGGLNSPLHF.

The chain uses TRBV9 and TRBJ1-5; D is ambiguous. V lost 0 bases, J lost 5 bases, and 6 bases lay in between. In germline, CDR1 is SGDLS, CDR2 YYNGEE. This CDR3 has 13 amino acids. CDR3 bases: TGTGCCAGCAGCGTAGACGGGGATCAGCCCCAGCATTTT. Its protein is CASSVDGDQPQHF.

The chain employs TRBV28 and TRBJ1-1; 11 bases are a match to TRBD1. Losses at the gene ends were 0 bases for V and 4 bases for J; bases not matched to a gene: 4. This CDR3 region has 16 residues. Germline V gives CDR1 MDHEN, CDR2 SYDVKM. For the CDR3, the DNA is TGTGCCAGCAGTTTATGGGGACAGGGGGTTGTCACTGAAGCTTTCTTT. Its protein product is CASSLWGQGVVTEAFF.

V gene TRBV2 combines with J gene TRBJ2-7; TRBD1 agrees at 9 bases. Germline loops: CDR1 SNHLY, CDR2 FYNNEI. V gave up 6 bases and J gave up 3 bases; unmatched junction bases: 3. The CDR3 is made up of 13 amino acids. CDR3 in amino acids: CASRRDRVYEQYF. The CDR3 region has the DNA TGTGCCAGCAGGAGGGACAGGGTCTACGAGCAGTACTTC.

For the CDR3, the DNA is TGTGCCAGTTCTCGGACAGGGAGGGAAGACTATGGCTACACCTTC. This translates into CASSRTGREDYGYTF. The rearrangement links TRBV28 to TRBJ1-2; TRBD1 matches at 8 bases. The CDR3 length is 15 residues. V trimming: 9 bases; J trimming: 3 bases; junction bases outside the gene matches: 12. The germline CDR1 and CDR2 sequences are MDHEN and SYDVKM.

The chain joins TRBV5-6 to TRBJ2-7, with D possibly matching TRBD2 (5 bases). The CDR3 is made up of 13 amino acids. CDR1 and CDR2 from the germline V gene are SGHDT and YYEEEE. V was shortened by 8 bases and J by 0 bases, with 12 bases between the two germline ends. The CDR3 DNA is TGTGCCAGTAAGAGCGGTAGCTCCTACGAGCAGTACTTC. Translation: CASKSGSSYEQYF.

This chain joins TRBV7-2 and TRBJ1-2, with D possibly TRBD1 on 6 matching bases. V was clipped by 5 bases and J by 8 bases, with 18 bases between them. Looked up from germline, CDR1 is SGHTA and CDR2 is FQGNSA. CDR3 length: 14 residues. CDR3 nucleotides: TGTGCCAGCAGCCCGACAGGAGGGGGAAGGGGCTACACCTTC. Translating it yields CASSPTGGGRGYTF.

The chain is built from TRBV14 and TRBJ2-2; D might be TRBD1 (6 bases). V lost 5 bases, J lost 5 bases, and 15 bases lay in between. The V gene's germline CDR1 is SGHDN and CDR2 FVKESK. The CDR3 consists of 15 residues. The CDR3 sequence: CASSSQGVGTGELFF. In DNA form, the CDR3 reads TGTGCCAGCAGCTCACAGGGTGTGGGGACCGGGGAGCTGTTTTTT.

The chain couples TRBV30 to TRBJ2-5; 11 positions agree with TRBD1. Germline V gene sequence: CDR1 GTSNPN, CDR2 SVGIG (reference sequence). The trim removed 1 base at V and 5 bases at J, leaving 6 bases unmatched. The CDR3 spans 15 residues. CDR3 bases: TGTGCCTGGAGTGCCCCGGGACAGGGGGTGGAGACCCAGTACTTC. Its translation is CAWSAPGQGVETQYF.

The chain has TRBV28 and TRBJ1-1; 12 bases are shared with TRBD1. This CDR3 has 15 residues. Germline CDR1 is MDHEN and CDR2 is SYDVKM. Trimming cost V 6 bases and J 7 bases; bases outside gene matches: 9. The CDR3 sequence is CASRRDRGRSDEAFF. Written as DNA, the CDR3 is TGTGCCAGCAGGCGGGACAGGGGGCGCAGCGATGAAGCTTTCTTT.

This chain joins TRBV28 and TRBJ2-3; 9 nucleotides line up with TRBD2. CDR3 length equals 16 residues. Germline CDR1 MDHEN, CDR2 SYDVKM. J gave up 2 bases and V 2 bases, and 5 bases lay outside the gene matches. The CDR3 region has the DNA TGTGCCAGCAGTTTAAGTCTAGCGGGACCCACAGATACGCAGTATTTT. Amino acids: CASSLSLAGPTDTQYF.

V and J are TRBV7-2 and TRBJ1-2; a possible D gene is TRBD1 (5 bases). CDR1 and CDR2 from the germline V gene are SGHTA and FQGNSA. V was cut by 6 bases and J by 4 bases, with 12 bases left in between. There are 13 residues in the CDR3. The CDR3 nucleotides read TGTGCCAGCAGTCCTCAGGGATCCTATGGCTACACCTTC. Amino acids: CASSPQGSYGYTF.

V is TRBV5-1 and J is TRBJ2-7; D is uncertain. The CDR3 has 12 amino acids. V lost 3 bases, J lost 2 bases, and 6 bases lay in between. Looked up from germline, CDR1 is SGHRS and CDR2 is YFSETQ. CDR3 coding DNA: TGCGCCAGCAGCTCGAGTGCCTACGAGCAGTACTTC. It yields the protein CASSSSAYEQYF. The variable domain in full, with the rest retrieved from reference TRBV5-1 and TRBJ2-7, is KAGVTQTPRYLIKTRGQQVTLSCSPISGHRSVSWYQQTPGQGLQFLFEYFSETQRNKGNFPGRFSGRQFSNSRSEMNVSTLELGDSALYLCASSSSAYEQYFGPGTRLTVT.